These 30 T cell receptor beta chains were all obtained from the same sample, sequenced in a study of response to subunit inactivated influenza vaccine. TCRdb ran MiXCR on the RT-PCR reads and lists one entry per CDR3 protein. The data hold about 830,000 distinct CDR3 sequences, with approximately 17% observed a single time. Here the sequenced sample was PBMCs from blood, taken about 5 days after vaccination. The receptors come from a middle-aged man who received an inactivated influenza vaccine.

This clonotype was observed at least ten times. The rearrangement joins TRBV29-1 to TRBJ2-3; 13 bases align to TRBD2. Germline V gives CDR1 SQVTM, CDR2 ANQGSEA. V lost 0 bases and J lost 1; bases outside the gene matches: 10. CDR3 size: 19 residues. In DNA form, the CDR3 reads TGCAGCGTTGAAGATCTTCAACTAGCGGGAGGGCTGGGCACAGATACGCAGTATTTT. It translates to CSVEDLQLAGGLGTDTQYF.

The chain employs TRBV3-1 and TRBJ2-3; 8 bases align to TRBD2. The ends lost 3 bases at V and 0 bases at J; junction bases unmatched: 14. CDR3 length equals 19 residues. CDR1 and CDR2 from the germline V gene are LGHDT and YNNKEL (reference sequence). The CDR3: CASSHGLASIGTSTDTQYF. CDR3 coding DNA: TGTGCCAGCAGCCATGGACTAGCCAGTATAGGAACTAGCACAGATACGCAGTATTTT.

This clonotype was observed a few times. J is TRBJ1-2 and V is TRBV15; D gene uncertain. The germline V gene has CDR1 LNHNV and CDR2 YYDKDF (reference sequence). V was cut by 8 bases and J by 3 bases, with 10 bases left in between. This CDR3 is built from 12 residues. CDR3 bases: TGTGCCACCTCTTGGCAGTACTATGGCTACACCTTC. Translating it yields CATSWQYYGYTF. Full variable domain (rest looked up from reference TRBV15 and TRBJ1-2): DAMVIQNPRYQVTQFGKPVTLSCSQTLNHNVMYWYQQKSSQAPKLLFHYYDKDFNNEADTPDNFQSRRPNTSFCFLDIRSPGLGDTAMYLCATSWQYYGYTFGSGTRLTVV.

This sequence joins TRBV10-2 and TRBJ2-1; D unresolved. Looked up from germline, CDR1 is WSHSY and CDR2 is SAAADI. V gave up 0 bases and J gave up 9 bases, with 12 bases separating them. This CDR3 is built from 14 residues. The CDR3 loop reads CASSESRSFGEQFF. The CDR3, as DNA: TGCGCCAGCAGTGAGTCTCGAAGTTTTGGTGAGCAGTTCTTC.

The chain uses TRBV12-3 or TRBV12-4 and TRBJ2-1; TRBD1 aligns across 8 bases. J lost 3 bases, V lost 5 bases, and 12 bases had no gene match. This CDR3 region has 17 residues. The CDR3 protein is CASSPGAGQGLYNEQFF. The CDR3 DNA is TGTGCCAGCAGTCCCGGTGCCGGACAGGGCCTCTACAATGAGCAGTTCTTC.

This clonotype was detected only a few times. The V gene is TRBV6-2 or TRBV6-3, the J gene TRBJ1-5; D is unclear. CDR3 size: 14 residues. Trimming removed 6 bases at V and 3 bases at J, with 12 bases between. Germline V CDR1 and CDR2: MNHEY, SVGEGT. The CDR3 DNA reads TGTGCCAGCAGGAAATACAGCGACAATCAGCCCCAGCATTTT. Translating gives CASRKYSDNQPQHF.

The CDR3 DNA is TGTGCCAGCAGTTTGTCGGGACAGGGTGACGGGGAGCTGTTTTTT. This sequence encodes CASSLSGQGDGELFF. The chain links TRBV28 to TRBJ2-2; 9 bases are a match to TRBD1. This CDR3 is 15 amino acids long. The J segment lost 7 bases and the V segment lost 3 bases, leaving 6 bases of the junction unmatched. The germline V gene has CDR1 MDHEN and CDR2 SYDVKM.

CDR3 bases: TGTGCCAGCAGCTTATGGGGGACTAGCGGGGCCCACGAGCAGTACTTC. It is translated as CASSLWGTSGAHEQYF. This chain connects TRBV7-9 to TRBJ2-7, with 13 positions matching TRBD2. With 2 bases clipped from V and 5 bases from J, the junction kept 6 bases outside the gene matches. Germline V gene sequence: CDR1 SEHNR, CDR2 FQNEAQ (reference sequence). This CDR3 contains 16 residues.

This clonotype has just a few counts. The chain combines TRBV7-2 with TRBJ2-5; D may be TRBD2 (5 bases). CDR3 size: 14 residues. V lost 5 bases and J 4 bases, leaving 14 bases between the germline ends. Germline lookup yields CDR1 SGHTA and CDR2 FQGNSA. The DNA for the CDR3 is TGTGCCAGCAGCACCCAACTAGGGAGAGAGACCCAGTACTTC. This encodes CASSTQLGRETQYF.

The chain uses TRBV6-1 and TRBJ2-5, with a possible D match to TRBD2 (6 bases). Deletions cut 1 base from V and 5 bases from J, with 23 bases between. The CDR3 covers 18 residues. From germline, CDR1 is MNHNS and CDR2 SASEGT. The CDR3 coding sequence is TGTGCCAGCAGTGAAGAAGGTCTCGGGGGACGGTTGAGGGAGACCCAGTACTTC. Amino acids: CASSEEGLGGRLRETQYF.

Concerning this clonotype: It may be a read error: a sequence one base away is much more abundant. J is TRBJ2-4 and V is TRBV20-1; TRBD2 matches at 7 bases. Unmatched junction bases numbered 9, after V lost 2 bases and J lost 5 bases. CDR1 is DFQATT, CDR2 SNEGSKA, per germline (reference sequence). The CDR3 has 15 residues. Written as DNA, the CDR3 is TGCAGTGCTAGACGAAAAGCGGGAAGTGAAAACATTCAGTACTTC. Residues: CSARRKAGSENIQYF.

This clonotype has only a few counts. The chain is built from TRBV27 and TRBJ1-6; D uncertain. V was shortened by 3 bases and J by 2 bases, with 5 bases between the two germline ends. CDR1 is MNHEY, CDR2 SMNVEV, per germline (reference sequence). CDR3 size: 14 residues. CDR3 residues: CASSFTPYNSPLHF. Here the CDR3 DNA reads TGTGCCAGCAGTTTCACACCCTATAATTCACCCCTCCACTTT.

This clonotype was seen only a few times. In DNA form, the CDR3 reads TGTGCCAGCAGTTTAGAGGGGTACCGGCAGCCCCAGCATTTT. It codes for CASSLEGYRQPQHF. The rearrangement links TRBV12-3 or TRBV12-4 to TRBJ1-5, with a weak D call TRBD1 (5 bases). The CDR3 length is 14 residues. Deletions cut 1 base from V and 7 bases from J, with 11 bases between.

J is TRBJ1-2 and V is TRBV5-1; no reliable D call. The length of the CDR3 is 13 residues. V dropped 1 base and J dropped 4 bases, with 8 bases sitting between them. Per germline, CDR1 SGHRS and CDR2 YFSETQ. CDR3 coding DNA: TGCGCCAGCAGCTTGACGGCCGCCTATGGCTACACCTTC. It yields the protein CASSLTAAYGYTF.

V usage is TRBV20-1 and J usage is TRBJ1-4, with 9 bases matching TRBD1. Germline-derived CDR1 and CDR2 are DFQATT and SNEGSKA (reference sequence). This CDR3 contains 14 residues. The J segment lost 7 bases and the V segment lost 6 bases, leaving 9 bases of the junction unmatched. The CDR3 region has the DNA TGCAGTGCGCCGCACAGGGGGCGCGGTGAAAAACTGTTTTTT. Translation: CSAPHRGRGEKLFF.

This rearrangement joins TRBV3-1 to TRBJ2-7; D not certain. CDR3 length equals 14 residues. Germline V gene data show CDR1 as LGHDT and CDR2 as YNNKEL (reference sequence). Trimming left V 1 base short and J 4 bases short, with 11 bases between. CDR3 DNA: TGTGCCAGCAGCCAAGCTGACGGACGGTACGAGCAGTACTTC. As protein: CASSQADGRYEQYF.

V is TRBV5-1 and J is TRBJ1-4; possibly TRBD1 for D (6 bases). Germline-derived CDR1 and CDR2 are SGHRS and YFSETQ. V lost 4 bases, J lost 7 bases, and 20 bases lay in between. This CDR3 is built from 16 residues. CDR3 sequence reads: CASSPTRQAPFEKLFF. The CDR3 bases are TGCGCCAGCAGCCCTACTAGACAGGCGCCGTTTGAAAAACTGTTTTTT. The full variable domain, with the rest looked up from reference TRBV5-1 and TRBJ1-4, is KAGVTQTPRYLIKTRGQQVTLSCSPISGHRSVSWYQQTPGQGLQFLFEYFSETQRNKGNFPGRFSGRQFSNSRSEMNVSTLELGDSALYLCASSPTRQAPFEKLFFGSGTQLSVL.

This clonotype was observed a few times. The gene calls are TRBV30 and TRBJ1-5; D might be TRBD1 (6 bases). CDR3 length: 14 amino acids. CDR1 GTSNPN and CDR2 SVGIG come from the germline V gene (reference sequence). Trimming cost V 2 bases and J 2 bases, with 10 bases left between them. Here the CDR3 reads CAWSRGAGNQPQHF. The CDR3 DNA sequence: TGTGCCTGGAGTAGGGGGGCAGGCAATCAGCCCCAGCATTTT. Complete variable domain (other parts from reference TRBV30 and TRBJ1-5): SQTIHQWPATLVQPVGSPLSLECTVEGTSNPNLYWYRQAAGRGLQLLFYSVGIGQISSEVPQNLSASRPQDRQFILSSKKLLLSDSGFYLCAWSRGAGNQPQHFGDGTRLSIL.

The chain employs TRBV9 and TRBJ2-2; D is uncertain. Germline values: CDR1 SGDLS, CDR2 YYNGEE. The CDR3 covers 15 residues. V lost 1 base and J lost 4, with 11 bases in between. In DNA form, the CDR3 reads TGTGCCAGCAGCGTATCCCCGGTGGTCACCGGGGAGCTGTTTTTT. Its translation: CASSVSPVVTGELFF.

A few counts support this clonotype. The gene calls are TRBV5-1 and TRBJ2-7; no clear D gene. The V gene lost 4 bases and the J gene lost 3 bases, with 17 bases spanning the gap. There are 15 residues in the CDR3. Germline loops: CDR1 SGHRS, CDR2 YFSETQ. The CDR3 sequence: CASSLVVGVSYEQYF. CDR3 nucleotides: TGCGCCAGCAGCCTGGTTGTAGGCGTCAGCTACGAGCAGTACTTC.

The rearrangement uses TRBV18 and TRBJ2-7; 16 bases agree with TRBD2. In germline, CDR1 is KGHSH, CDR2 LQKENI. The CDR3 spans 16 residues. Trimming cost V 3 bases and J 5 bases; bases outside gene matches: 4. As DNA, the CDR3 is TGTGCCAGCTCACCGGGACTAGCGGGAGGGATTAACGAGCAGTACTTC. Translated: CASSPGLAGGINEQYF.

DNA of the CDR3: TGTGCCAGCAGCCAAGGGGGGTTCCCCCACAATGAGCAGTTCTTC. Its protein product is CASSQGGFPHNEQFF. The chain couples TRBV4-2 to TRBJ2-1; D tentatively fits TRBD1 or TRBD2 (5 bases each). Looked up from germline, CDR1 is LGHNA and CDR2 is YNFKEQ. This CDR3 is built from 15 residues. Trimming stripped 1 base from V and 5 bases from J, with 12 bases between.

This clonotype was seen a few times. The chain is built from TRBV15 and TRBJ2-1, with 7 bases aligning to TRBD1. The J segment lost 7 bases and the V segment lost 3 bases, leaving 6 bases of the junction unmatched. Germline assignment: CDR1 LNHNV and CDR2 YYDKDF (reference sequence). The CDR3 is 14 amino acids. CDR3 in amino acids: CATSRDRIQNEQFF. CDR3 in DNA: TGTGCCACCAGCAGGGACAGGATTCAAAATGAGCAGTTCTTC. Combining the CDR3 with reference TRBV15 and TRBJ2-1 gives the whole variable domain DAMVIQNPRYQVTQFGKPVTLSCSQTLNHNVMYWYQQKSSQAPKLLFHYYDKDFNNEADTPDNFQSRRPNTSFCFLDIRSPGLGDTAMYLCATSRDRIQNEQFFGPGTRLTVL.

This clonotype occurred a few times. This sequence joins TRBV29-1 and TRBJ2-3, with D perhaps matching TRBD2 (6 bases). Germline CDR1 reads SQVTM; CDR2 reads ANQGSEA. V was shortened by 5 bases and J by 5 bases, with 17 bases between the two germline ends. The CDR3 spans 14 residues. The CDR3: CSVPTWRGGDTQYF. CDR3 DNA: TGCAGCGTTCCGACTTGGAGGGGCGGAGATACGCAGTATTTT.

This clonotype has just a few counts. This sequence joins TRBV12-3 or TRBV12-4 and TRBJ2-2; 9 nucleotides match TRBD2. The CDR3 consists of 18 residues. J was trimmed by 5 bases and V by 2 bases; bases with no gene match: 12. The CDR3 is CASSLLTGAGGPTGELFF. CDR3 bases: TGTGCCAGCAGTTTATTGACTGGCGCGGGGGGGCCTACCGGGGAGCTGTTTTTT.

This clonotype was recorded a few times. The chain carries TRBV24-1 and TRBJ2-1; the D is unclear. Between the trimmed V and J ends, which lost 3 bases and 8 bases, there was a span of 7 bases. The CDR3 contains 12 residues. Germline V gene sequence: CDR1 KGHDR, CDR2 SFDVKD. The CDR3 DNA reads as TGTGCCACCAGTGATACGGTCGATGAGCAGTTCTTC. Protein: CATSDTVDEQFF.

This clonotype has more than one count but fewer than ten. The chain couples TRBV20-1 to TRBJ1-5; D not resolved. Trimming took off 3 bases at V and 0 bases at J, with 6 bases between the two ends. Germline values: CDR1 DFQATT, CDR2 SNEGSKA (reference sequence). This CDR3 comprises 13 residues. The DNA for the CDR3 is TGCAGTGCTAGGGCGAATAGCAATCAGCCCCAGCATTTT. The encoded protein is CSARANSNQPQHF.

The J gene is TRBJ1-6, the V gene TRBV28; unclear D gene. CDR3 length: 15 amino acids. CDR1 is MDHEN, CDR2 SYDVKM, per germline. Trimming pared 2 bases from V and 8 bases from J, leaving 13 bases between. The CDR3 reads CASSLNGRIDSPLHF. The CDR3 DNA reads as TGTGCCAGCAGTTTAAACGGACGGATAGATTCACCCCTCCACTTT. The entire variable domain, with the rest obtained from reference TRBV28 and TRBJ1-6, is as follows: DVKVTQSSRYLVKRTGEKVFLECVQDMDHENMFWYRQDPGLGLRLIYFSYDVKMKEKGDIPEGYSVSREKKERFSLILESASTNQTSMYLCASSLNGRIDSPLHFGNGTRLTVT.

The chain carries TRBV5-1 and TRBJ2-4; D may be TRBD1 (6 bases). The length of the CDR3 is 15 residues. Germline assignment: CDR1 SGHRS and CDR2 YFSETQ. Trimming took off 2 bases at V and 8 bases at J, with 17 bases between the two ends. The CDR3 DNA follows: TGCGCCAGCAGCTTCACAGGGAAGGTGTTTGACATTCAGTACTTC. Protein sequence: CASSFTGKVFDIQYF.

This chain connects TRBV7-2 to TRBJ2-5, with a weak D call TRBD2 (6 bases). V was cut by 5 bases and J by 5 bases, with 12 bases left in between. The CDR3 extends over 13 amino acids. Germline V gene data show CDR1 as SGHTA and CDR2 as FQGNSA. CDR3 amino acids: CASSRGGPETQYF. In DNA, the CDR3 is TGTGCCAGCAGCCGAGGAGGGCCGGAGACCCAGTACTTC.